The entry that follows covers one T cell receptor (beta chain) sequence. Study processing details: Using reference gene primer amplification, nucleated cell counts were estimated. Libraries were prepared by immunoSEQ multiplex PCR; TCRdb keeps only in-frame clonotypes and omits some of them. V and J calls and clone size are as listed in that table; D and trimming were resolved from the DNA. The table lists under 200,000 clones, about four fifths of them singletons. The CDR3 consists of 14 residues. The junction had 4 bases not matched to a gene; V was cut back by 6 bases and J by 2 bases. Germline CDR1 and CDR2: LNHDA and SQIVND (reference sequence). This sample was taken from a study of blood T cell repertoires in COVID-19. Across the study: Sites in the United States, Italy and Spain provided acute and convalescent COVID-19 samples. Sample material is recorded as cDNA or gDNA derived from T cells, B-cell-depleted T cells, or PBMCs.

The chain uses TRBV19 and TRBJ1-3; 7 bases align to TRBD1. This clonotype was obtained from a human donor with acute or convalescent COVID-19. The donor label of this sample is uncertain. What was sequenced was peripheral blood. The CDR3 nucleotides are TGTGCCAGTAGCTTTGGGACAGCTGGAAACACCATATATTTT. Its translation is CASSFGTAGNTIYF.